The source of this TCR beta chain is a study of vaccination and CD4 T cells after COVID-19 (dated by TCRdb to 2022 to 2024). Regarding the research as a whole: Convalescent patients had a positive SARS-CoV-2 result on nasal swab PCR, and of these patients, nine had mild disease and one had severe disease. The convalescent cohort comprised six males and four females, including two Hispanic individuals, seven Caucasians, two Asians and one multiracial person. Each participant got two doses of either the Pfizer-BioNTech BNT162b2 vaccine (n=8) or the Moderna mRNA-1273 vaccine (n=2). Post-COVID blood samples from convalescent patients were collected a median of about 110 days after diagnosis, with a range of roughly 35 to 161 days. Post-vaccine blood samples were taken a median of 72 days after the second vaccine dose, with a range of about 13 to 250 days. Overlapping spike peptide pools from SARS-CoV-2 and from the common cold coronaviruses HCoV-NL63, HCoV-OC43 and HCoV-229E were used as culture stimuli. Control cultures used a CEFX viral epitope pool as positive control, an HIV-1 Nef peptide pool as negative control, or no peptide. The spike-specific CD4+ TCR repertoire was compared before and after mRNA vaccination in approximately 9 COVID-19 convalescent patients and a handful of infection-naive healthy vaccine recipients.

Regarding this clonotype: What antigen it recognizes has not been identified. Base-call qualities are not available, and no considerably larger clone is one nucleotide away.

What the treatment or condition label conveys for this sample: roughly 11-day PBMC culture with coronavirus spike peptide pools or control peptides (ViraFEST assay). The ViraFEST assay, used in the study, expanded antigen-specific T cells with peptide pools and then identified the expanded clonotypes through TCR sequencing. Positive SARS-CoV-2 PCR tests in the convalescent patients dated from March to December 2020, before Alpha, Beta and Delta variants emerged in the United States. PBMCs were cultured at about 2 million per well in IMDM supplemented with 5% human AB serum and 8.5 to 10 IU/ml IL-2, with approximately 9.5 ug/ml peptide pools added. Half of the culture medium was replaced with fresh IL-2-containing medium on days 3 and 7. CD4+ T cells were isolated after around 11 days of culture through negative selection using the EasySep CD4+ T cell isolation kit. Ficoll-Paque Plus gradient centrifugation was used to isolate PBMCs from whole blood, and the isolated PBMCs were then either used fresh or cryopreserved at -140C. Culture conditions were generally each tested in triplicate wells.

What the research found in general, with its limitations: In convalescent patients, a median roughly 85% of post-vaccine SARS-CoV-2-reactive clones were detected only after vaccination, and vaccine-specific priming was suggested by this finding. Relatively few convalescent patients were included in the study, and early timepoints after natural infection were not analyzed. Of the vaccine-specific clones found in convalescent patients, nearly all (304 of 307) were mono-reactive for SARS-CoV-2 spike instead of being cross-reactive with common cold coronaviruses. An increase in the median number of SARS-CoV-2-reactive clonotypes from approximately 21 after infection to a few dozen after vaccination was observed, but the change was not found to be significant.

Library creation used PCR. DNA from cultured CD4+ T cells underwent TCR sequencing with the Oncomine TCR Beta short-read assay at the Johns Hopkins FTIC core. The QIAamp micro DNA kit was used to extract genomic DNA from the cultured CD4+ T cells. Oncomine TCR Beta libraries made from cultured CD4+ T cells were pooled using unique dual indexes and sequenced on an Illumina iSeq 100. The source study handled its data this way. Non-productive sequences were removed, and CDR3s that did not start with C, did not end with F or W, or were shorter than 7 amino acids were discarded. Antigen-specific clonotypes were identified with the MANAFEST web application by comparing peptide-stimulated wells with reference and other culture wells. Positive clones required FDR below 0.05, an odds ratio above 5, and productive frequency above 0.1% in at least two of three replicate wells. Clonotypes that were significantly expanded in both SARS-CoV-2 spike wells and at least one common cold coronavirus spike condition were defined as cross-reactive. CDR3 homology was assessed with Levenshtein distances (stringdist) and unrooted phylogenetic trees (ape) in R version 3.6.1. TCRdb applied fastp at Q25 and MiXCR to the public reads, then kept only in-frame beta chains. Rows with a matching CDR3 protein are joined into one entry that keeps the most common DNA and genes. What appears here as the V and J calls and clone size reflects TCRdb's work, not the paper's. This sample gives over 13,000 distinct CDR3 sequences in total; roughly 58% of them show up just once. Roughly 8.4% of the sample is taken by the ten largest.

The CDR1 and CDR2 encoded by the germline V gene are SGHNT and YENEEA. V has 3 bases trimmed and J has 0 bases trimmed; junction bases matching no gene number 12. The CDR3, cysteine through phenylalanine, is 18 amino acids long. Only CDR3 DNA remains: 54 bases, in frame from the first base. Recombination joined TRBV11-3 with TRBJ1-1; TRBD1 lines up with 8 middle nucleotides. The source was CD4+ T cells from blood, cultured in vitro, collected before SARS-CoV-2 vaccination. The origin of this receptor is a human donor who had recovered from COVID-19. This receptor carries the CDR3 CASSFPGTGANMNTEAFF. The sequenced DNA is TGTGCCAGCAGCTTTCCCGGGACAGGAGCTAACATGAACACTGAAGCTTTCTTT.